The present T cell receptor (beta chain) was sequenced within a study of shared clonotypes between healthy human individuals. This clone was observed once. The antigen remains unidentified. Naive-designated CD8 cells lacked CD45RO, were positively enriched for CCR7, and omitted terminally differentiated effector memory CD45RA+ cells. The method was immunoSEQ multiplex PCR; TCRdb's version includes in-frame clones alone and lacks a portion of them. The sample lists about 680,000 clones, about 90% occurring once. Germline V gene lookup returns CDR1 SGDLS and CDR2 YYNGEE. V lost 0 bases to trimming and J lost 2 bases, with 12 bases between them. The CDR3 is 16 amino acids. Study conclusions and caveats: Inspection by rarefaction showed sorted-subset sequencing to be incomplete despite large depth.

The sequence was obtained from a man aged 30-40 years in good health. This chain uses TRBV9 with TRBJ2-1; no clear D. The sequencing sample was made of naive CD8+ T cells sorted from blood. CDR3: CASSVDRAEAYNEQFF. CDR3 bases: TGTGCCAGCAGCGTAGATAGAGCAGAGGCCTACAATGAGCAGTTCTTC.